Below, 24 T cell receptor beta chains from the same sample are listed, as sequenced in a study of early T cells in non-severe SARS-CoV-2 infection. TCRdb redid the calling of the 5' RACE reads with MiXCR, one entry per CDR3 protein. This sample carries 65,000 to 95,000 distinct CDR3 sequences, approximately 15% of them seen once, and the ten largest clones take less than 3.5%. Sequenced sample: whole blood. Receptor source: an adult who was a healthcare worker with PCR-confirmed SARS-CoV-2 infection or an uninfected control (not recorded which).

The genes are TRBV7-9 and TRBJ2-5; 11 nucleotides agree with TRBD2. Per the germline V gene, CDR1 is SEHNR and CDR2 is FQNEAQ (reference sequence). This CDR3 is 16 amino acids long. V lost 4 bases, J lost 2 bases, and 6 bases stayed unmatched. Here the CDR3 DNA reads TGTGCCAGCAGCTCCCGGTCTAGCGGGGGGCAAGAGACCCAGTACTTC. Translation gives CASSSRSSGGQETQYF.

This clonotype was seen a few times. The chain carries TRBV6-2 or TRBV6-3 and TRBJ2-7, with 8 nucleotides matching TRBD1. Germline trimming cut 7 bases from V and 3 bases from J; bases unmatched to any gene: 2. Germline assignment: CDR1 MNHEY and CDR2 SVGEGT. The CDR3 loop spans 12 amino acids. The CDR3: CASKGQVYEQYF. The CDR3 region has the DNA TGTGCCAGCAAGGGACAGGTCTACGAGCAGTACTTC.

This chain connects TRBV7-7 to TRBJ2-1; either TRBD1 or TRBD2 may supply D (5 bases each). This CDR3 spans 15 amino acids. Germline CDR1 and CDR2: SSHAT and FNYEAQ (reference sequence). The CDR3 nucleotides read TGTGCTAGCGCCTCTCAGGGAATTACCTACAATGAGCAGTTCTTC. Protein product: CASASQGITYNEQFF.

This chain links TRBV3-1 with TRBJ2-7; D call uncertain. CDR1 and CDR2 from the germline V gene are LGHDT and YNNKEL (reference sequence). Trimming removed 2 bases from V and 5 bases from J, with 4 bases in between. The CDR3 loop spans 11 amino acids. For the CDR3, the DNA is TGTGCCAGCAGCCAAAAAAACGAGCAGTACTTC. Translated, it gives CASSQKNEQYF.

This clonotype was seen more than once but under ten times. The rearrangement joins TRBV29-1 to TRBJ1-2; 9 positions agree with TRBD1. The germline V gene encodes CDR1 SQVTM and CDR2 ANQGSEA. With 5 bases clipped from V and 3 bases from J, the junction kept 7 bases outside the gene matches. There are 14 residues in the CDR3. CDR3 region: CSVLFGDRDYGYTF. Written as DNA, the CDR3 is TGCAGCGTTCTTTTCGGGGACAGGGACTATGGCTACACCTTC. The variable domain in full, completed from reference TRBV29-1 and TRBJ1-2, reads SAVISQKPSRDICQRGTSLTIQCQVDSQVTMMFWYRQQPGQSLTLIATANQGSEATYESGFVIDKFPISRPNLTFSTLTVSNMSPEDSSIYLCSVLFGDRDYGYTFGSGTRLTVV.

This chain connects TRBV9 to TRBJ1-2; 8 bases match TRBD1. Germline V gene sequence: CDR1 SGDLS, CDR2 YYNGEE. This CDR3 has 14 residues. V was clipped by 6 bases and J by 2 bases; unmatched bases: 6. CDR3 in amino acids: CASTRTGRNYGYTF. The DNA of the CDR3 is TGTGCCAGCACCCGGACAGGGAGGAACTATGGCTACACCTTC.

This clonotype was seen at least ten times. The gene calls are TRBV11-2 and TRBJ2-7; D call uncertain. V dropped 5 bases and J dropped 0 bases, with 5 bases sitting between them. The CDR3 contains 12 residues. The germline V gene has CDR1 SGHAT and CDR2 FQNNGV. The CDR3 loop reads CASSLSSYEQYF. The CDR3 nucleotides read TGTGCCAGCAGCCTAAGCTCCTACGAGCAGTACTTC. Full variable domain (remainder filled in from reference TRBV11-2 and TRBJ2-7): EAGVAQSPRYKIIEKRQSVAFWCNPISGHATLYWYQQILGQGPKLLIQFQNNGVVDDSQLPKDRFSAERLKGVDSTLKIQPAKLEDSAVYLCASSLSSYEQYFGPGTRLTVT.

There are a few counts of this clonotype. The J gene is TRBJ2-1, the V gene TRBV6-2 or TRBV6-3, with 10 bases identical to TRBD2. V gave up 5 bases and J gave up 8 bases; unmatched junction bases: 6. The CDR3 is 14 amino acids. Germline V gene lookup returns CDR1 MNHEY and CDR2 SVGEGT. CDR3 DNA sequence: TGTGCCAGCAGTCTACTAGCGGGAATAGATGAGCAGTTCTTC. This sequence encodes CASSLLAGIDEQFF.

This clonotype was seen a few times. The chain has TRBV6-5 and TRBJ1-2; D is ambiguous. This CDR3 is 15 amino acids long. CDR1 and CDR2 (germline): MNHEY, SVGAGI. Trimming shortened V by 3 bases and J by 0 bases, and 11 bases separated the two germline ends. The CDR3 sequence: CASSYGGRTNYGYTF. The CDR3 DNA reads TGTGCCAGCAGTTATGGTGGCAGGACTAACTATGGCTACACCTTC.

This clonotype showed up many times. The genes are TRBV11-2 and TRBJ1-2, with 11 bases identical to TRBD1. CDR1 and CDR2 from the germline V gene are SGHAT and FQNNGV. V lost 5 bases to trimming and J lost 2 bases; unmatched junction nucleotides: 7. This CDR3 spans 16 amino acids. The CDR3 here is CASSPGGQGVNYGYTF. The CDR3 DNA reads as TGTGCCAGCAGCCCAGGGGGACAGGGGGTGAACTATGGCTACACCTTC.

The gene calls are TRBV11-2 and TRBJ1-4; a possible D gene is TRBD1 (5 bases). CDR1 is SGHAT, CDR2 FQNNGV, per germline. CDR3 size: 15 residues. V dropped 2 bases and J dropped 7 bases, with 14 bases sitting between them. CDR3 loop: CASSLSSPGGEKLFF. The CDR3, as DNA: TGTGCCAGCAGCTTATCCAGTCCGGGGGGTGAAAAACTGTTTTTT. Full variable domain (rest looked up from reference TRBV11-2 and TRBJ1-4): EAGVAQSPRYKIIEKRQSVAFWCNPISGHATLYWYQQILGQGPKLLIQFQNNGVVDDSQLPKDRFSAERLKGVDSTLKIQPAKLEDSAVYLCASSLSSPGGEKLFFGSGTQLSVL.

V is TRBV10-3 and J is TRBJ2-3, with D maybe TRBD1 (6 bases). This CDR3 has 13 residues. Trimming pared 8 bases from V and 3 bases from J, leaving 12 bases between. Germline CDR1 reads ENHRY; CDR2 reads SYGVKD. CDR3 protein: CAIGGRETDTQYF. CDR3 sequence (DNA): TGTGCCATCGGGGGCAGGGAGACAGATACGCAGTATTTT.

The V gene is TRBV6-5, the J gene TRBJ1-5; no definite D call. The CDR3 spans 15 residues. V was pared by 2 bases and J by 0 bases, with 8 bases between. CDR1 is MNHEY, CDR2 SVGAGI, per germline. CDR3 bases: TGTGCCAGCAGTTACAGCCTTGATAGCAATCAGCCCCAGCATTTT. This gives the protein CASSYSLDSNQPQHF.

This clonotype showed up many times. The chain joins TRBV27 to TRBJ1-5; TRBD1 matches at 9 bases. The V segment lost 5 bases and the J segment 5 bases; nucleotides outside the gene matches: 10. The CDR3 runs 16 residues. Germline values: CDR1 MNHEY, CDR2 SMNVEV (reference sequence). The CDR3 loop is CASSRTGQGLYQPQHF. The CDR3 DNA is TGTGCCAGCAGTCGGACGGGACAGGGACTTTATCAGCCCCAGCATTTT.

In this sample, this clonotype turned up a few times. The chain couples TRBV25-1 to TRBJ2-1; D not resolved. Trimming cost V 2 bases and J 6 bases, with 17 bases left between them. The CDR3 sequence is 16 residues long. Germline values: CDR1 MGHDK, CDR2 SYGVNS. The CDR3 bases are TGTGCCAGCAGTGAACTTGACACAGCACGTTCCAATGAGCAGTTCTTC. Its protein product is CASSELDTARSNEQFF.

This chain links TRBV15 with TRBJ1-2; possibly TRBD1 for D (6 bases). Germline V CDR1 and CDR2: LNHNV, YYDKDF (reference sequence). With 8 bases removed from V and 0 bases from J, the gap between germline ends came to 13 bases. CDR3 size: 14 residues. CDR3 nucleotide sequence: TGTGCCACCCGGACAGAACCTTCTAACTATGGCTACACCTTC. Translating it yields CATRTEPSNYGYTF.

The chain carries TRBV20-1 and TRBJ1-5, with TRBD1 identical over 9 bases. V shed 6 bases and J 2 bases; nucleotides not matched to a gene: 8. The germline gives CDR1 DFQATT, CDR2 SNEGSKA (reference sequence). CDR3 length equals 15 residues. In nucleotides, the CDR3 is TGCAGTGCCTACAGGGGGCCTCAGGGCAATCAGCCCCAGCATTTT. Protein product: CSAYRGPQGNQPQHF.

This clonotype turned up a few times. This chain uses TRBV12-3 or TRBV12-4 with TRBJ1-6; D gene uncertain. The CDR3 length is 14 residues. V was shortened by 1 base and J by 6 bases, with 7 bases between the two germline ends. The CDR3 loop is CASSLGPSNSPLHF. DNA of the CDR3: TGTGCCAGCAGTTTAGGTCCCTCTAATTCACCCCTCCACTTT.

This rearrangement joins TRBV11-3 to TRBJ2-3, with a tentative D call TRBD1 (6 bases). The CDR3 extends over 14 amino acids. Trimming stripped 5 bases from V and 1 base from J, with 10 bases between. Germline CDR1 is SGHNT and CDR2 is YENEEA. The CDR3 sequence: CASSTQGRTDTQYF. The CDR3 DNA sequence: TGTGCCAGCAGCACCCAGGGGCGCACAGATACGCAGTATTTT. The full variable domain, completed using reference TRBV11-3 and TRBJ2-3, is EAGVVQSPRYKIIEKKQPVAFWCNPISGHNTLYWYLQNLGQGPELLIRYENEEAVDDSQLPKDRFSAERLKGVDSTLKIQPAELGDSAVYLCASSTQGRTDTQYFGPGTRLTVL.

The chain joins TRBV29-1 to TRBJ2-1; D unresolved. CDR1 is SQVTM, CDR2 ANQGSEA, per germline. The CDR3 has 11 residues. Between the trimmed V and J ends, which lost 6 bases and 7 bases, there was a span of 10 bases. The CDR3 coding sequence is TGCAGCGTCCAAAATCCGAATGAGCAGTTCTTC. This encodes CSVQNPNEQFF.

This chain joins TRBV19 and TRBJ2-7; possibly TRBD1 for D (5 bases). This CDR3 has 15 amino acids. Germline V lookup: CDR1 LNHDA, CDR2 SQIVND (reference sequence). V was shortened by 1 base and J by 3 bases, with 13 bases between the two germline ends. The CDR3 reads CASSIGRALLYEQYF. The CDR3 DNA reads as TGTGCCAGTAGTATAGGCAGGGCGCTACTCTACGAGCAGTACTTC.

The rearrangement joins TRBV7-9 to TRBJ2-4; the D is unclear. Germline CDR1 SEHNR, CDR2 FQNEAQ (reference sequence). CDR3 length: 11 amino acids. V was pared by 6 bases and J by 8 bases, with 8 bases between. As DNA, the CDR3 is TGTGCCAGCAGGGGCGAGGACATTCAGTACTTC. This gives the protein CASRGEDIQYF.

At least ten counts were recorded for this clonotype. J is TRBJ1-3 and V is TRBV6-5; the match to TRBD1 covers 7 bases. CDR1 is MNHEY, CDR2 SVGAGI, per germline. With V trimmed by 6 bases and J by 1 base, 6 bases remained unmatched. The CDR3 is 15 residues long. For the CDR3, the DNA is TGTGCCAGCAGGAAGACAGGGAAGTCTGGAAACACCATATATTTT. It translates to CASRKTGKSGNTIYF.

V gene TRBV5-1 combines with J gene TRBJ1-2; D unclear. Germline V CDR1 and CDR2: SGHRS, YFSETQ. CDR3 length: 14 amino acids. The V end was cut by 1 base, the J end by 3 bases, with 10 bases between. The CDR3 DNA reads as TGCGCCAGCAGCTTGACAGATAATTACTATGGCTACACCTTC. Residues: CASSLTDNYYGYTF.